This is a list of T cell receptor beta chains from one sample in a study of blood T cell repertoires in COVID-19. Profiling relied on immunoSEQ multiplex PCR, and the TCRdb table lists in-frame clones only, not all of them. The sample lists almost 35,000 clones; roughly 90% were seen once. Sequencing was carried out using peripheral blood. These receptors were taken from a man between 60 and 70 years old with active or convalescent COVID-19. CDR3s include the opening cysteine and the closing phenylalanine or tryptophan. D genes are given only for firm matches. Rows may omit the clone size; those that give it use once, few, many or a size class.

D gene: NA
V gene: TRBV27
J gene: TRBJ2-2
clone size: NA
CDR3 length: 15
CDR3 protein: CASSLYGGRTGELFF
CDR3 DNA: TGTGCCAGCAGTTTATACGGGGGGCGGACCGGGGAGCTGTTTTTT

D gene: TRBD1
V gene: TRBV3-1/TRBV3-2
J gene: TRBJ1-4
clone size: NA
CDR3 length: 15
CDR3 protein: CASSQWGQGDEKLFF
CDR3 DNA: TGTGCCAGCAGCCAATGGGGACAGGGGGATGAAAAACTGTTTTTT

D gene: NA
V gene: TRBV9
J gene: TRBJ1-1
clone size: NA
CDR3 length: 15
CDR3 protein: CASSSWPGGGTEAFF
CDR3 DNA: TGTGCCAGCAGCTCGTGGCCGGGAGGAGGAACTGAAGCTTTCTTT

D gene: NA
V gene: TRBV12-5
J gene: TRBJ2-2
clone size: NA
CDR3 length: 14
CDR3 protein: CASGLSGGTGELFF
CDR3 DNA: TGTGCTAGTGGTTTGTCAGGGGGGACCGGGGAGCTGTTTTTT

D gene: NA
V gene: TRBV11-2
J gene: TRBJ1-3
clone size: NA
CDR3 length: 15
CDR3 protein: CASSFDRFSGNTIYF
CDR3 DNA: TGTGCCAGCAGCTTTGACAGATTCTCTGGAAACACCATATATTTT

D gene: TRBD1
V gene: TRBV5-1
J gene: TRBJ2-5
clone size: once
CDR3 length: 15
CDR3 protein: CASRRGTGAQETQYF
CDR3 DNA: TGCGCCAGCAGACGAGGGACAGGGGCGCAAGAGACCCAGTACTTC

D gene: TRBD1
V gene: TRBV10-3
J gene: TRBJ1-6
clone size: NA
CDR3 length: 12
CDR3 protein: CAAQGGNSPLHF
CDR3 DNA: TGTGCCGCTCAGGGGGGAAATTCACCCCTCCACTTT

D gene: TRBD1
V gene: TRBV5-8
J gene: TRBJ1-4
clone size: NA
CDR3 length: 15
CDR3 protein: CASSLGGGSYEKLFF
CDR3 DNA: TGTGCCAGCAGCTTGGGAGGGGGCAGTTATGAAAAACTGTTTTTT

D gene: NA
V gene: TRBV7-9
J gene: TRBJ2-1
clone size: few
CDR3 length: 14
CDR3 protein: CASSLAVSNNEQFF
CDR3 DNA: TGTGCCAGCAGCTTAGCTGTTAGTAACAATGAGCAGTTCTTC

D gene: NA
V gene: TRBV2
J gene: TRBJ1-2
clone size: NA
CDR3 length: 14
CDR3 protein: CASSREGNLYGYTF
CDR3 DNA: TGTGCCAGCAGCCGGGAGGGGAACCTCTATGGCTACACCTTC